These T cell receptor beta chains were read from a single sample in a study of T cell changes during pregnancy in multiple sclerosis. Method: immunoSEQ multiplex PCR; TCRdb's copy keeps in-frame clones and lacks some. The sample records about 36,000 clones, 93% being singletons. Here the sequenced sample was CD4+ T cells from peripheral blood mononuclear cells, taken in the first trimester of pregnancy. The receptor set was obtained from a female donor with multiple sclerosis, enrolled in a pregnancy study. Both conserved end residues are part of each CDR3. Each record gives: V gene, clone size, J gene, D gene, CDR3 DNA, CDR3 protein. D genes are given only for firm matches. Clone size is not always given. Where it is, it says once, few, many or a class for expanded clones.

TRBV18	-	TRBJ1-3	-	TGTGCCAGCTCACCTACGCGACACCCCTCTGGAAACACCATATATTTT	CASSPTRHPSGNTIYF
TRBV15	-	TRBJ1-2	TRBD1	TGTGCCACCAGCAGAGTCGACAGGGGGCAAAGCTACACCTTC	CATSRVDRGQSYTF
TRBV20-1	-	TRBJ2-1	-	TGCCTAGTCCAGCGTGACAATGAGCAGTTCTTC	CLVQRDNEQFF
TRBV6-5	-	TRBJ2-2	-	TGTGCCAGCCGGACAGACACCGGGGAGCTGTTTTTT	CASRTDTGELFF
TRBV9	-	TRBJ1-1	-	TGTGCCAGCAGCGGGGGCCGGTCAGGAGTAAACACTGAAGCTTTCTTT	CASSGGRSGVNTEAFF
TRBV6-1	-	TRBJ1-5	-	TGTGCCAGCAGTGAGGGACTCGCGGGAAGCAATCAGCCCCAGCATTTT	CASSEGLAGSNQPQHF
TRBV6-1	-	TRBJ2-7	TRBD2	TGTGCCAGCAGTGCCAGGGAGGGGTCCTACGAGCAGTACTTC	CASSAREGSYEQYF
TRBV15	-	TRBJ2-3	TRBD1	TGTGCCACCAGCAACCGGGACAGGGGAACAGATACGCAGTATTTT	CATSNRDRGTDTQYF
TRBV6-6	-	TRBJ1-5	TRBD1	TGTGCCAGCAGTTACTTGACAGGGCGAGAGGGACAGCCCCAGCATTTT	CASSYLTGREGQPQHF
TRBV2	-	TRBJ2-5	TRBD1	TGTGCCAGCAGACAGGGGGGTAGGGAGACCCAGTACTTC	CASRQGGRETQYF
TRBV29-1	-	TRBJ2-3	TRBD1	TGCAGCGGTGGGACAGGGGGCTCAGATACGCAGTATTTT	CSGGTGGSDTQYF
TRBV28	few	TRBJ1-3	-	TGTGCCAGCAGTTTACTGAATCTCGGTGGAAACACCATATATTTT	CASSLLNLGGNTIYF
TRBV6-6	-	TRBJ2-2	-	TGTGCCAGCAGTTACTCGGGAGACCCACCGGGGGAGCTGTTTTTT	CASSYSGDPPGELFF
TRBV5-8	-	TRBJ2-5	TRBD1	TGTGCCAGCAGCTCGGGACAGACGGGCACCCAAGAGACCCAGTACTTC	CASSSGQTGTQETQYF
TRBV18	once	TRBJ2-3	-	TGTGCCAGCTCACCCTCTAGCACAGATACGCAGTATTTT	CASSPSSTDTQYF
TRBV2	-	TRBJ1-4	-	TGTGCCAGCAGGGGGGGGCCTAATGAAAAACTGTTTTTT	CASRGGPNEKLFF
TRBV6-5	few	TRBJ1-6	TRBD1	TGTGCCAGCAGTACAGGGGGCGGGTCACCCCTCCACTTT	CASSTGGGSPLHF
TRBV4-1	-	TRBJ2-2	TRBD2	TGCGCCAGCAGCCGAAACACCGGACTAGCCGGGGAGCTGTTTTTT	CASSRNTGLAGELFF
TRBV6-1	-	TRBJ2-5	TRBD1	TGTGCCAGCAGTGACAACAGGGGCAACCAAGAGACCCAGTACTTC	CASSDNRGNQETQYF
TRBV15	-	TRBJ2-1	TRBD2	TGTGCCACCAGCGCCCAAAGTCGGCTAGCGGGGGGAAGGGAGCAGTTCTTC	CATSAQSRLAGGREQFF
TRBV5-1	-	TRBJ2-2	-	TGCGCCAGCAGCTTCCCCCTGAACAGGGCTTTCACCGGGGAGCTGTTTTTT	CASSFPLNRAFTGELFF
TRBV5-1	-	TRBJ2-7	TRBD2	TGCGCCAGCAGCTTGGGTTGGCTAGCGGGAGTATACGAGCAGTACTTC	CASSLGWLAGVYEQYF
TRBV5-1	-	TRBJ2-1	TRBD2	TGCGCCAGCAGCTTGGGTCTAGCGGGAAATTATGGTGAGCAGTTCTTC	CASSLGLAGNYGEQFF
TRBV5-1	-	TRBJ2-4	TRBD1	TGCGCCAGCAGCTTTACAGGGGAACTAGCCAAAAACATTCAGTACTTC	CASSFTGELAKNIQYF